These T cell receptor beta chains were read from a single sample in a study of regulatory T cells in long-lasting Graves disease. A single record per CDR3 protein comes from TCRdb applying MiXCR to the multiplex PCR reads. Counted here are 500,000 to 700,000 distinct CDR3 sequences, roughly 16% occurring once; the ten biggest clones make up about 18%. These data also featured in a second study, about T cells in Graves' hyperthyroidism and ophthalmopathy.

The source was peripheral blood mononuclear cells (PBMCs), collected at new diagnosis, from a patient treated with antithyroid drugs. The source of these receptors is a woman in her thirties with Graves disease. Each CDR3 is given with its conserved first and last residue. A D gene is named only where the DNA matches it firmly. The listing skips clone size in some rows; elsewhere it reads once, few, many or a size class.

J: TRBJ1-1; D: TRBD1; V: TRBV27; size: NA; length: 17; DNA: TGTGCCAGCAGTTCTTCCGGGACAGGGGTGGTAAACACTGAAGCTTTCTTT; CDR3: CASSSSGTGVVNTEAFF
J: TRBJ2-3; D: TRBD1; V: TRBV19; size: NA; length: 16; DNA: TGTGCCAGTGGAGAGGGACAGGGATTTAGCACAGATACGCAGTATTTT; CDR3: CASGEGQGFSTDTQYF
J: TRBJ2-2; D: NA; V: TRBV9; size: NA; length: 13; DNA: TGTGCCAGCAGCGTAATGAACACCGGGGAGCTGTTTTTT; CDR3: CASSVMNTGELFF
J: TRBJ2-1; D: NA; V: TRBV5-1; size: many; length: 19; DNA: TGCGCCAGCAGCTTGTGGGACAGGGGCCTTCTAGCGGGAGGCAATGAGCAGTTCTTC; CDR3: CASSLWDRGLLAGGNEQFF
J: TRBJ1-1; D: TRBD1; V: TRBV4-1; size: NA; length: 14; DNA: TGCGCCAGCAGCGCGATCCGGGACAGGGTACAGGCTTTCTTT; CDR3: CASSAIRDRVQAFF
J: TRBJ2-7; D: NA; V: TRBV7-9; size: few; length: 13; DNA: TGTGCCAGCAGCTTTAGCACCCCCTACGAGCAGTACTTC; CDR3: CASSFSTPYEQYF
J: TRBJ1-5; D: NA; V: TRBV7-9; size: once; length: 13; DNA: TGTGCCAGCAGCTTAATCTTGGGACAGCCCCAGCATTTT; CDR3: CASSLILGQPQHF
J: TRBJ1-5; D: NA; V: TRBV28; size: NA; length: 13; DNA: TGTGCCAGCACCAGGGAAGTGAGCCAGCCCCAGCATTTT; CDR3: CASTREVSQPQHF
J: TRBJ1-5; D: NA; V: TRBV20-1; size: many; length: 15; DNA: TGCAGTGCGCCCGGCAGGGCCCTTGACAATCAGCCCCAGCATTTT; CDR3: CSAPGRALDNQPQHF
J: TRBJ2-3; D: TRBD1; V: TRBV12-3/TRBV12-4; size: many; length: 15; DNA: TGTGCCAGCAGGCCGGGACAGGGGAGCACAGATACGCAGTATTTT; CDR3: CASRPGQGSTDTQYF
J: TRBJ2-5; D: TRBD1; V: TRBV3-1; size: few; length: 14; DNA: TGTGCCAGCAGCCGAAGACAGGGTGGGGAGACCCAGTACTTC; CDR3: CASSRRQGGETQYF
J: TRBJ2-7; D: TRBD2; V: TRBV28; size: many; length: 13; DNA: TGTGCCAGCAGCTTAGCGGGAGGGGGATATCAGTACTTC; CDR3: CASSLAGGGYQYF
J: TRBJ2-5; D: TRBD2; V: TRBV20-1; size: many; length: 13; DNA: TGCAGTGCTAGAGAAGGGAGGGGAGAGACCCAGTACTTC; CDR3: CSAREGRGETQYF
J: TRBJ2-7; D: NA; V: TRBV9; size: few; length: 14; DNA: TGTGCCAGCAGCGTAGGTCCGAGCGTCTACGAGCAGTACTTC; CDR3: CASSVGPSVYEQYF
J: TRBJ2-2; D: NA; V: TRBV2; size: many; length: 13; DNA: TGTGCCAGCAGTGCCAGTCACACCGGGGAGCTGTTTTTT; CDR3: CASSASHTGELFF
J: TRBJ1-5; D: NA; V: TRBV11-3; size: many; length: 16; DNA: TGTGCCAGCAGCCCCTCGGAGCGCAGCAGGAATCAGCCCCAGCATTTT; CDR3: CASSPSERSRNQPQHF
J: TRBJ1-5; D: NA; V: TRBV28; size: many; length: 17; DNA: TGTGCCAGCAGGGAGGGGGGAGGGAGGGGAATGGACCAGCCCCAGCATTTT; CDR3: CASREGGGRGMDQPQHF
J: TRBJ2-1; D: TRBD2; V: TRBV5-1; size: many; length: 16; DNA: TGCGCCAGCAGGAAAGTAGCGGGGAGCTCCTACAATGAGCAGTTCTTC; CDR3: CASRKVAGSSYNEQFF
J: TRBJ1-1; D: TRBD1; V: TRBV7-3; size: many; length: 15; DNA: TGTGCCAGCAGCCTCAGACAGGGTACGAACACTGAAGCTTTCTTT; CDR3: CASSLRQGTNTEAFF
J: TRBJ1-2; D: NA; V: TRBV20-1; size: NA; length: 14; DNA: TGCAGTGCTAGAGATAGGGAGCTAAGAGGTGGCTACACCTTC; CDR3: CSARDRELRGGYTF
J: TRBJ2-2; D: NA; V: TRBV12-3/TRBV12-4; size: few; length: 15; DNA: TGTGCCAGCAGTTTAGGGGGGCCGGGAACCGGGGAGCTGTTTTTT; CDR3: CASSLGGPGTGELFF
J: TRBJ2-6; D: NA; V: TRBV7-2; size: NA; length: 14; DNA: TGTGCCGGCGGAAAGGGCTCTGGGGCCAACGTCCTGACTTTC; CDR3: CAGGKGSGANVLTF
J: TRBJ2-1; D: NA; V: TRBV24-1; size: few; length: 12; DNA: TGTGCCACCAGTGATTTGCAGTGGGAGCAGTTCTTC; CDR3: CATSDLQWEQFF
J: TRBJ1-2; D: NA; V: TRBV6-1; size: many; length: 15; DNA: TGTGCCAGCAGGCCTTCTCCCGGGCAGCGTGGTGGCTACACCTTC; CDR3: CASRPSPGQRGGYTF
J: TRBJ1-5; D: TRBD1; V: TRBV28; size: many; length: 17; DNA: TGTGCCAGCAGTTTTAGATGGGACAGCCTAGCCAATCAGCCCCAGCATTTT; CDR3: CASSFRWDSLANQPQHF
J: TRBJ1-5; D: NA; V: TRBV20-1; size: many; length: 15; DNA: TGCAGTGCTAGAGACCCGGGGATTAGCAATCAGCCCCAGCATTTT; CDR3: CSARDPGISNQPQHF
J: TRBJ2-7; D: TRBD2; V: TRBV11-2; size: many; length: 16; DNA: TGTGCCAGCAGCCACCCCGGGCTAGCGGGGACCTACGAGCAGTACTTC; CDR3: CASSHPGLAGTYEQYF
J: TRBJ1-2; D: TRBD1; V: TRBV27; size: NA; length: 14; DNA: TGTGCCAGCAGGGGAACAGGGGTGTACTATGGCTACACCTTC; CDR3: CASRGTGVYYGYTF
J: TRBJ2-2; D: TRBD1; V: TRBV6-2/TRBV6-3; size: NA; length: 16; DNA: TGTGCCAGCAGTCTAAGACAGGGGGTTTACACCGGGGAGCTGTTTTTT; CDR3: CASSLRQGVYTGELFF
J: TRBJ1-1; D: TRBD1; V: TRBV20-1; size: few; length: 14; DNA: TGCAGTGCTCCACGTTGGACAGGGGGCACTGAAGCTTTCTTT; CDR3: CSAPRWTGGTEAFF
J: TRBJ1-1; D: NA; V: TRBV18; size: NA; length: 17; DNA: TGTGCCAGCTCACCACAGTCTGAGTTGAAGGGGATCACTGAAGCTTTCTTT; CDR3: CASSPQSELKGITEAFF
J: TRBJ2-1; D: NA; V: TRBV27; size: few; length: 13; DNA: TGTGCCAGCAGTTTATCGATGGGCCGGGAGCAGTTCTTC; CDR3: CASSLSMGREQFF
J: TRBJ1-2; D: TRBD1; V: TRBV28; size: many; length: 17; DNA: TGTGCCAGCAGGGGGGCCGACAGGGAGAGACGAAACTATGGCTACACCTTC; CDR3: CASRGADRERRNYGYTF
J: TRBJ1-5; D: NA; V: TRBV6-5; size: NA; length: 18; DNA: TGTGCCAGCAGTTCCTTACATGCGTTCGACAGTTCCAATCAGCCCCAGCATTTT; CDR3: CASSSLHAFDSSNQPQHF
J: TRBJ1-4; D: NA; V: TRBV15; size: many; length: 14; DNA: TGTGCCACCAGCAGAGGGGACGTAGGTGAAAAACTGTTTTTT; CDR3: CATSRGDVGEKLFF
J: TRBJ1-6; D: TRBD1; V: TRBV20-1; size: many; length: 15; DNA: TGCAGTGCTAGAGATCTTCGAGGGGGCCATTCACCCCTCCACTTT; CDR3: CSARDLRGGHSPLHF
J: TRBJ2-5; D: NA; V: TRBV18; size: NA; length: 15; DNA: TGTGCCAGCTCACTTCCTATTAAAGGGCAAGAGACCCAGTACTTC; CDR3: CASSLPIKGQETQYF
J: TRBJ2-3; D: NA; V: TRBV6-5; size: NA; length: 15; DNA: TGTGCCAGCAGTTCCATCAGGGGGGAGGGAGATACGCAGTATTTT; CDR3: CASSSIRGEGDTQYF
J: TRBJ1-6; D: NA; V: TRBV19; size: NA; length: 15; DNA: TGTGCCAGTAAGATCCCCGGGACACATAATTCACCCCTCCACTTT; CDR3: CASKIPGTHNSPLHF
J: TRBJ2-1; D: NA; V: TRBV7-2; size: few; length: 12; DNA: TGTGCCAGCAGCTTCCCCACGGGACATAAGAACTTC; CDR3: CASSFPTGHKNF
J: TRBJ2-7; D: NA; V: TRBV30; size: few; length: 14; DNA: TGTGCCTGGAGTGTATACGGGGGTTCCTACGAGCAGTACTTC; CDR3: CAWSVYGGSYEQYF
J: TRBJ1-3; D: NA; V: TRBV7-2; size: NA; length: 19; DNA: TGTGCCAGCAGCTTAGTTTCCGTTAACCTTCGGGGGCATGGAAACACCATATATTTT; CDR3: CASSLVSVNLRGHGNTIYF
J: TRBJ2-1; D: NA; V: TRBV29-1; size: many; length: 14; DNA: TGCAGCGTTGAAGATCGGGGTGGGAGGAATGAGCAGTTCTTC; CDR3: CSVEDRGGRNEQFF
J: TRBJ1-2; D: TRBD1; V: TRBV28; size: many; length: 12; DNA: TGTGCCAGCAGCGACAGGGAATATGGCTACACCTTC; CDR3: CASSDREYGYTF
J: TRBJ1-1; D: TRBD1; V: TRBV4-1; size: NA; length: 17; DNA: TGCGCCAGCAGCCTTGGGGGGTCCGGGACAGGGTCGCCTGAAGCTTTCTTT; CDR3: CASSLGGSGTGSPEAFF
J: TRBJ2-2; D: NA; V: TRBV7-2; size: many; length: 15; DNA: TGTGCCAGCAGCCCCAGGGTTGGTTTTACCGGGGAGCTGTTTTTT; CDR3: CASSPRVGFTGELFF
J: TRBJ2-2; D: NA; V: TRBV7-2; size: NA; length: 14; DNA: TGTGCCAGCAGCTTCGATCTCGGCACCGGGGAGCTGTTTTTT; CDR3: CASSFDLGTGELFF
J: TRBJ2-5; D: NA; V: TRBV12-3/TRBV12-4; size: many; length: 14; DNA: TGTGCCAGCAGTTTAGGGTCCGGCTCGAGGGGCCAGTACTTC; CDR3: CASSLGSGSRGQYF
J: TRBJ2-1; D: NA; V: TRBV7-3; size: many; length: 15; DNA: TGTGCCAGCAGCTTAAATGGTTGGCTAGTTGATGAGCAGTTCTTC; CDR3: CASSLNGWLVDEQFF
J: TRBJ2-1; D: TRBD2; V: TRBV11-2; size: NA; length: 16; DNA: TGTGCCAGCAACAAAGGGACTAGCGGGAGTGTCAATGAGCAGTTCTTC; CDR3: CASNKGTSGSVNEQFF
J: TRBJ1-2; D: NA; V: TRBV28; size: many; length: 11; DNA: TGTGCCAGCAGTTTATGGGGGGACTACACCTTC; CDR3: CASSLWGDYTF
J: TRBJ2-5; D: NA; V: TRBV7-9; size: NA; length: 15; DNA: TGTGCCAGCAGCTTAGCAAGCGGTTGGGGAGAGACCCAGTACTTC; CDR3: CASSLASGWGETQYF
J: TRBJ1-4; D: NA; V: TRBV12-3/TRBV12-4; size: NA; length: 14; DNA: TGTGCCAGCAGTTTGAGGGGCGGGGGTGAAAAACTGTTTTTT; CDR3: CASSLRGGGEKLFF